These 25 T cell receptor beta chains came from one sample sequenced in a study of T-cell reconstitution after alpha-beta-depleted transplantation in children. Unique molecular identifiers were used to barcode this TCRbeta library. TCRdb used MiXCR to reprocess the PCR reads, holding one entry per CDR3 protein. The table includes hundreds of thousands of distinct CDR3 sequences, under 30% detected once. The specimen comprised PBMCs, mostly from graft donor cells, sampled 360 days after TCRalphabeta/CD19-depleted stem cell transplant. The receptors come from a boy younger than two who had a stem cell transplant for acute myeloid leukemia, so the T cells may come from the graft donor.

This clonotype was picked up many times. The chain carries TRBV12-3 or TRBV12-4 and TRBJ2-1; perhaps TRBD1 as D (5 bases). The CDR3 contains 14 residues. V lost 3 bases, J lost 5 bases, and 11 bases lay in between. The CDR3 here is CASSFQDSNNEQFF. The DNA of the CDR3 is TGTGCCAGCAGTTTCCAAGACAGTAACAATGAGCAGTTCTTC.

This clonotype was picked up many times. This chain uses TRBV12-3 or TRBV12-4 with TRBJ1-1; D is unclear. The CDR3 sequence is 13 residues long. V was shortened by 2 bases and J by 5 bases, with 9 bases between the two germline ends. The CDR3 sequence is CASSLSVATEAFF. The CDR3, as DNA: TGTGCCAGCAGTTTATCAGTAGCTACTGAAGCTTTCTTT.

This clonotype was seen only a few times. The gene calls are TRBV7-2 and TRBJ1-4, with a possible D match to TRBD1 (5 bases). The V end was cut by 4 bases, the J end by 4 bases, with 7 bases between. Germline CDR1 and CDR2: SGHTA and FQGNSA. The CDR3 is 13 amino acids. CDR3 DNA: TGTGCCAGCAGCTCGGGACTTAATGAAAAACTGTTTTTT. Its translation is CASSSGLNEKLFF.

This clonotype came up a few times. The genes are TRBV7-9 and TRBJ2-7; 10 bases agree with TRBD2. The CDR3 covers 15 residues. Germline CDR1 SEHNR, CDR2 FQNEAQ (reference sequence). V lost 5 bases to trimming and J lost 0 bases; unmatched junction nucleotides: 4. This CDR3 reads CASSVTSGDSYEQYV. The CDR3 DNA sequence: TGTGCCAGCAGCGTCACTAGCGGGGACTCCTACGAGCAGTACGTC.

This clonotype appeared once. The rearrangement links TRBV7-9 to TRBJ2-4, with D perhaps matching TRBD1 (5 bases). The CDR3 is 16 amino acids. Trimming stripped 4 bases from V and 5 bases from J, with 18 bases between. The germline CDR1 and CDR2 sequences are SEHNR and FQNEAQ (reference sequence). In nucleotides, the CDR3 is TGTGCCAGCAGCTCTCCGTATTGGGGCCACCAAAACATTCAGTACTTC. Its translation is CASSSPYWGHQNIQYF.

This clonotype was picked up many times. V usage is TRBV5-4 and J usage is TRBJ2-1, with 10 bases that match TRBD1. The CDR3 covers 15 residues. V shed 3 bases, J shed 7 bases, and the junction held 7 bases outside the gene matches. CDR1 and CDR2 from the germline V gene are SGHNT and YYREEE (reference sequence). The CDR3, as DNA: TGTGCCAGCAGCTACCGGGACAGGGGAATAAATGAGCAGTTCTTC. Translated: CASSYRDRGINEQFF.

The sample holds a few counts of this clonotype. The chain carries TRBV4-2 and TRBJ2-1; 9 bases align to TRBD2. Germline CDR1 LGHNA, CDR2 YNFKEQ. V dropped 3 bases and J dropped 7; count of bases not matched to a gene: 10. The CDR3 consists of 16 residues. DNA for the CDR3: TGTGCCAGCAGCCACGTAGGGGCGGGGGGGCCAAATGAGCAGTTCTTC. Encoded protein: CASSHVGAGGPNEQFF.

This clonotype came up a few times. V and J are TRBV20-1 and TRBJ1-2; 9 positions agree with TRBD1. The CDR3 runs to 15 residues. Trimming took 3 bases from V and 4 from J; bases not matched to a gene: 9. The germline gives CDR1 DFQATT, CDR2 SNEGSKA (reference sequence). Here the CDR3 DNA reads TGCAGTGCTAGCCCCACAGGGGGCGGTGGCTATGGCTACACCTTC. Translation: CSASPTGGGGYGYTF.

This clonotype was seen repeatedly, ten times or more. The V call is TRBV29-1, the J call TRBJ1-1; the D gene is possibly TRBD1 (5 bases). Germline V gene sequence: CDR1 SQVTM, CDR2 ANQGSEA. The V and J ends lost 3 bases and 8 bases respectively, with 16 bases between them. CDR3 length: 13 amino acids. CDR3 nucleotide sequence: TGCAGCGTTGATGTGGGGGGGGAAGACGAAGCTTTCTTT. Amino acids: CSVDVGGEDEAFF.

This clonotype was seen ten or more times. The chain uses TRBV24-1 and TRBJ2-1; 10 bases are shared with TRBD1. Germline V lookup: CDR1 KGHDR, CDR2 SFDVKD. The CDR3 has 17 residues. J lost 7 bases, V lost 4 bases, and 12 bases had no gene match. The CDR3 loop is CATSDRTGTGATNEQFF. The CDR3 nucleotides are TGTGCCACCAGTGACCGGACCGGGACAGGGGCGACGAATGAGCAGTTCTTC.

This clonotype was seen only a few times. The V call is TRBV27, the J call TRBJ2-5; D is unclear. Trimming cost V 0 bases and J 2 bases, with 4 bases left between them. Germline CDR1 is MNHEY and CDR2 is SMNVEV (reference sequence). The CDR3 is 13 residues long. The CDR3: CASSLSTQETQYF. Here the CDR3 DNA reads TGTGCCAGCAGTTTATCGACGCAAGAGACCCAGTACTTC.

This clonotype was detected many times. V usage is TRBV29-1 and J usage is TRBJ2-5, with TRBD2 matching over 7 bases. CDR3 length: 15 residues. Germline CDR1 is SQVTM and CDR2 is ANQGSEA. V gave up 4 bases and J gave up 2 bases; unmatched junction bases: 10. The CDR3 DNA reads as TGCAGCGTTGCGCGGGCTAGCGGCTTTCAAGAGACCCAGTACTTC. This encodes CSVARASGFQETQYF.

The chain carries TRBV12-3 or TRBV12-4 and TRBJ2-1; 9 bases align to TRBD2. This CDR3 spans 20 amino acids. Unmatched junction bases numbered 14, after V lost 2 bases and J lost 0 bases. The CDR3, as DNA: TGTGCCAGCAGTTTAAGAGTCTCGACTAGCGGACTGAGCTCCTACAATGAGCAGTTCTTC. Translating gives CASSLRVSTSGLSSYNEQFF.

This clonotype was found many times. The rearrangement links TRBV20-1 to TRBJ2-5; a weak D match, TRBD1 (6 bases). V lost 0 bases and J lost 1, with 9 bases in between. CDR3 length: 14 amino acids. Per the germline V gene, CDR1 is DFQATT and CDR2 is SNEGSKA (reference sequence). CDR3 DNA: TGCAGTGCTAGAGATCACAGGGTCCAAGAGACCCAGTACTTC. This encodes CSARDHRVQETQYF.

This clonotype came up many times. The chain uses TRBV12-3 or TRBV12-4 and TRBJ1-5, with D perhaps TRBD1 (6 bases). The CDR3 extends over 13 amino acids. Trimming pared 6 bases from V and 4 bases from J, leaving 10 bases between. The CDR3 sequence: CASSYTGNQPQHF. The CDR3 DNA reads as TGTGCCAGCAGCTATACAGGGAATCAGCCCCAGCATTTT.

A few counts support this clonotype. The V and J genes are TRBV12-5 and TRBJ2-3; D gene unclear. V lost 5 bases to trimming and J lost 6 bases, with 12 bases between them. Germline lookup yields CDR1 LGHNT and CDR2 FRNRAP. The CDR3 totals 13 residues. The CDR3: CASGARASDTQYF. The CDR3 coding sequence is TGTGCTAGTGGTGCTAGGGCATCCGATACGCAGTATTTT.

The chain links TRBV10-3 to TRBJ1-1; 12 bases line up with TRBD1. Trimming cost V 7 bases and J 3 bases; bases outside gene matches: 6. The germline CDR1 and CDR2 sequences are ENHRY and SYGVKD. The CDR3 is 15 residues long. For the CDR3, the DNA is TGTGCCATCACTGGGACAGGGGGCAGGGACACTGAAGCTTTCTTT. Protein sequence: CAITGTGGRDTEAFF.

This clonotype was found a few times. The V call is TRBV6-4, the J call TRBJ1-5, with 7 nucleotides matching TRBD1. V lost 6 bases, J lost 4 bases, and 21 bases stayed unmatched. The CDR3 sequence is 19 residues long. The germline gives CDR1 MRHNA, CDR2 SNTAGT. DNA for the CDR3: TGTGCCAGCAGCCGCTCTCCTGGGTGGCTCAGGGGGATGAATCAGCCCCAGCATTTT. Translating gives CASSRSPGWLRGMNQPQHF.

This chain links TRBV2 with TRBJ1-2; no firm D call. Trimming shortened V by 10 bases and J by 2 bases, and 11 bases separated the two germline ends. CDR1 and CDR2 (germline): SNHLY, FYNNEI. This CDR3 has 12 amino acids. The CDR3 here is CATPGANYGYTF. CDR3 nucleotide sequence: TGTGCCACCCCTGGAGCCAACTATGGCTACACCTTC.

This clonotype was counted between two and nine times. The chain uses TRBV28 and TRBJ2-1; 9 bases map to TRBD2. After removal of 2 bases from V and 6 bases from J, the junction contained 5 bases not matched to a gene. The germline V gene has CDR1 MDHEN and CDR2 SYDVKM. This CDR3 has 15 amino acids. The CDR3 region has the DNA TGTGCCAGCAGTTTAAGGTCTAGCGGGGCCAATGAGCAGTTCTTC. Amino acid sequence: CASSLRSSGANEQFF. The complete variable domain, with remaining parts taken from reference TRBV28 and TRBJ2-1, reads DVKVTQSSRYLVKRTGEKVFLECVQDMDHENMFWYRQDPGLGLRLIYFSYDVKMKEKGDIPEGYSVSREKKERFSLILESASTNQTSMYLCASSLRSSGANEQFFGPGTRLTVL.

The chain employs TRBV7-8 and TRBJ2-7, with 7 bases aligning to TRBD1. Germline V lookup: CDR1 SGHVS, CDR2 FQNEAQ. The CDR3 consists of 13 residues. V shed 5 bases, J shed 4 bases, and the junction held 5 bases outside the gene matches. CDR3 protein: CASSVTGLYEQYV. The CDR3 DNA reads TGTGCCAGCAGCGTGACAGGGTTGTACGAGCAGTACGTC.

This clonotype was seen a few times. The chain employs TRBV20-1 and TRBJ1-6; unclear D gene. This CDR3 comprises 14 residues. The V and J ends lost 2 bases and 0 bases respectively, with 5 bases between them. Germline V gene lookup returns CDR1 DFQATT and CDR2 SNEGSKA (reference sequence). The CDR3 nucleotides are TGCAGTGCTAGACCCAGCTCCTATAATTCACCCCTCCACTTT. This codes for CSARPSSYNSPLHF.

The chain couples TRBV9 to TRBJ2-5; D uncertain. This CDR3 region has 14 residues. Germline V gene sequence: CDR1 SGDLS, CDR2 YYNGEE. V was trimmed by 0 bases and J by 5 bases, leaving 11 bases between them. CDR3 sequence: CASSVDASKETQYF. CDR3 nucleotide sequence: TGTGCCAGCAGCGTAGATGCGTCAAAGGAGACCCAGTACTTC.

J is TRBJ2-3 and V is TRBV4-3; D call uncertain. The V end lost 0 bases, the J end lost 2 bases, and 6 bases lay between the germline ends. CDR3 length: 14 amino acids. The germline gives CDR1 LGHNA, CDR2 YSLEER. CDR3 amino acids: CASSQEQHTDTQYF. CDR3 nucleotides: TGCGCCAGCAGCCAAGAACAGCACACAGATACGCAGTATTTT.

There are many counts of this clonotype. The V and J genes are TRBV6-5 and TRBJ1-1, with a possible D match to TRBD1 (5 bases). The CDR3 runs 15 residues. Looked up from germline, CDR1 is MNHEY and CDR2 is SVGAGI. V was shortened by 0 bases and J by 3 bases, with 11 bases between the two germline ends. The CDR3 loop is CASSYSELGDTEAFF. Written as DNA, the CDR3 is TGTGCCAGCAGTTACTCGGAGCTAGGGGACACTGAAGCTTTCTTT.